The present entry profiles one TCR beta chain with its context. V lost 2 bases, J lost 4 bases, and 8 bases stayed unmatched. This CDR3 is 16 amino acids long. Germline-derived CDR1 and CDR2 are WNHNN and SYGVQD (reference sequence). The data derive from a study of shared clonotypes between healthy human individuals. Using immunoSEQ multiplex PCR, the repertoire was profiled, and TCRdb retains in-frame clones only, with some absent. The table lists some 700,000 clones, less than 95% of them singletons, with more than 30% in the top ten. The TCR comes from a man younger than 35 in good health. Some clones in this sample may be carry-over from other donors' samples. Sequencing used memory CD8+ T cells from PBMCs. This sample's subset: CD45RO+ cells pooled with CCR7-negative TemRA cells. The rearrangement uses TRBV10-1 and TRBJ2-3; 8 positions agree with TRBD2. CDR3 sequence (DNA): TGCGCCAGCAGTGAGGTTGTCGGGAGGGAGGCAGATACGCAGTATTTT. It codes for CASSEVVGREADTQYF.